This T cell receptor beta chain was profiled in a study of PD-L1 blockade in urothelial cancer. This clone occurred a few times. Time point: pretreatment peripheral blood. Each patient presented with locally advanced or metastatic urothelial carcinoma. Germline CDR1 reads PRHDT; CDR2 reads FYEKMQ (reference sequence). This CDR3 region has 14 residues. V shed 4 bases, J shed 5 bases, and the junction held 6 bases outside the gene matches. Using immunoSEQ multiplex PCR, the repertoire was profiled, and TCRdb retains in-frame clones only, with some absent. The data show 75,000 to 95,000 clones, around 81% seen once.

V gene TRBV13 combines with J gene TRBJ2-5, with 8 bases identical to TRBD2. The sequenced sample was PBMCs, obtained around atezolizumab (anti-PD-L1) treatment. This receptor was obtained from a man aged 35 to 55 with urothelial cancer. The CDR3 is CASSYPGTRETQYF. CDR3 in DNA: TGTGCCAGCAGCTATCCGGGGACTAGGGAGACCCAGTACTTC.